A single sample is the source of the 9 T cell receptor beta chains below, sequenced in a study of Tregs in tolerant kidney transplant recipients. Related graft donors supplied nonmyeloablative bone marrow transplants, and mixed chimerism was transient. Produced via immunoSEQ multiplex PCR; TCRdb's table is partial and in-frame only. The data show tens of thousands of clones, over 85% seen once. The input for sequencing was CD4+ T cells from blood (PBMCs), taken 12 months after the transplant. The receptors come from a human patient who received a combined kidney and bone marrow transplant. Some T cells may trace back to the graft donor.

V is TRBV6-1 and J is TRBJ2-7, with 7 nucleotides matching TRBD2. Germline lookup yields CDR1 MNHNS and CDR2 SASEGT. The CDR3 sequence is 14 residues long. V shed 4 bases, J shed 3 bases, and the junction held 6 bases outside the gene matches. The CDR3 DNA reads as TGTGCCAGCAGTGGTGGGACGGGGGGCTACGAGCAGTACTTC. Its translation is CASSGGTGGYEQYF.

This clone showed up just once. This chain connects TRBV2 to TRBJ2-7; TRBD2 matches 11 bases. J lost 0 bases, V lost 5 bases, and 3 bases had no gene match. Germline V gives CDR1 SNHLY, CDR2 FYNNEI. This CDR3 has 15 amino acids. DNA of the CDR3: TGTGCCAGCAGTTCCACTAGCGGGAGCTCCTACGAGCAGTACTTC. This encodes CASSSTSGSSYEQYF.

The J gene is TRBJ2-5, the V gene TRBV4-3; TRBD2 is a possible D gene (6 bases). The CDR3 is 16 amino acids. V lost 0 bases and J lost 4, with 15 bases in between. The germline V gene encodes CDR1 LGHNA and CDR2 YSLEER. The CDR3 is CASSQDFAGSGETQYF. DNA of the CDR3: TGCGCCAGCAGCCAAGATTTTGCGGGAAGTGGAGAGACCCAGTACTTC.

V usage is TRBV20-1 and J usage is TRBJ2-7; 7 bases match TRBD1. The CDR3 extends over 11 amino acids. Germline-derived CDR1 and CDR2 are DFQATT and SNEGSKA (reference sequence). DNA of the CDR3: TGCAGCGTTACAGGGGCTCTCGAGCAGTACTTC. It translates to CSVTGALEQYF.

The chain employs TRBV27 and TRBJ1-1; D possibly corresponds to TRBD1 (5 bases). Trimming cost V 1 base and J 5 bases, with 8 bases left between them. The germline V gene encodes CDR1 MNHEY and CDR2 SMNVEV (reference sequence). CDR3 length: 13 amino acids. CDR3 DNA sequence: TGTGCCAGCAGTTTATTCGGGGGAACTGAAGCTTTCTTT. Its protein product is CASSLFGGTEAFF.

The chain links TRBV30 to TRBJ1-2, with 9 bases lining up with TRBD1. The trim removed 5 bases at V and 4 bases at J, leaving 2 bases unmatched. CDR3 size: 12 residues. Germline CDR1 reads GTSNPN; CDR2 reads SVGIG (reference sequence). CDR3 nucleotides: TGTGCCTGGGGGACAGGGATCTATGGCTACACCTTC. It yields the protein CAWGTGIYGYTF.

The chain is built from TRBV19 and TRBJ1-1; D is perhaps TRBD1 (5 bases). Per germline, CDR1 LNHDA and CDR2 SQIVND (reference sequence). This CDR3 is built from 15 residues. Trimming pared 7 bases from V and 5 bases from J, leaving 20 bases between. The CDR3 loop reads CASNSRVGGRTEAFF. Here the CDR3 DNA reads TGTGCCAGTAATAGTAGGGTCGGGGGAAGGACTGAAGCTTTCTTT.

This sequence joins TRBV7-3 and TRBJ2-3, with 15 bases that match TRBD2. CDR3 length: 18 amino acids. The ends lost 4 bases at V and 4 bases at J; junction bases unmatched: 9. The germline gives CDR1 SGHTA, CDR2 FQGTGA. Written as DNA, the CDR3 is TGTGCCAGCAGCTCCGGACTAGCGGGGGGGTTCCGCCCAGATACGCAGTATTTT. This translates into CASSSGLAGGFRPDTQYF.

This chain joins TRBV11-2 and TRBJ2-7; 11 bases align to TRBD1. V was clipped by 3 bases and J by 6 bases; unmatched bases: 4. The CDR3 has 14 residues. Germline V gene lookup returns CDR1 SGHAT and CDR2 FQNNGV. CDR3 residues: CASSFGQGASEQYF. Written as DNA, the CDR3 is TGTGCCAGCAGCTTTGGACAGGGGGCGTCCGAGCAGTACTTC.